A selection of T cell receptor beta chains follows, all from one sample in a study of blood T cell repertoires in COVID-19. This table comes from immunoSEQ multiplex PCR, and its TCRdb copy is limited to in-frame clones, with some not included. The sample shows approximately 160,000 clones, 65% to 85% of them seen only once. The sequenced sample consisted of PBMCs or T cells enriched from blood (not recorded which). These receptors came from a woman in her forties or fifties in a cohort exposed to, infected with or recovered from COVID-19 (not recorded which). The CDR3 runs from the conserved cysteine through the conserved F or W. Each record gives: J gene, V gene, clone size, CDR3 protein. Not all rows give a size; the values are once, few, many and, for expanded clones, a class.

TRBJ1-1	TRBV27	-	CASSLGYGDEAFF
TRBJ1-2	TRBV6-5	-	CASSPNRGNYGYTF
TRBJ1-5	TRBV7-9	-	CASSSVAGVVNQPQHF
TRBJ2-3	TRBV5-1	-	CASSWDRGAGTDTQYF
TRBJ2-5	TRBV6-2/TRBV6-3	-	CASSRDYGETQYF
TRBJ2-3	TRBV5-1	many	CASSLGPPPGTDTQYF
TRBJ1-2	TRBV19	-	CASSITGTNYGYTF
TRBJ2-5	TRBV13	-	CASSSLVVETQYF
TRBJ2-1	TRBV27	-	CASRPTLGLAGGTSNEQFF
TRBJ1-4	TRBV18	-	CASSPTISEGEKLFF
TRBJ2-7	TRBV7-9	-	CASSLVVSGPYEQYF
TRBJ1-1	TRBV7-3	-	CASSSRQGSTEAFF
TRBJ1-2	TRBV11-2	once	CASSPGGQGAHYGYTF
TRBJ2-2	TRBV2	-	CASSETLAGVTGELFF
TRBJ2-6	TRBV28	-	CASSLGTTRQTSSGANVLTF
TRBJ2-1	TRBV25-1	-	CASREAGESYNEQFF
TRBJ1-4	TRBV3-1/TRBV3-2	once	CASSQRGLFNEKLFF
TRBJ2-5	TRBV28	few	CASRGTRDRGTETQYF
TRBJ2-3	TRBV7-2	once	CASTLNLGGAGADTQYF
TRBJ2-5	TRBV19	few	CASSIGGRGPLNF
TRBJ2-5	TRBV5-1	-	CASSLGGEMGETQYF
TRBJ1-4	TRBV19	once	CASRVGATNEKLFF
TRBJ2-1	TRBV18	-	CASSPLLAGGLNSYNEQFF
TRBJ2-7	TRBV27	once	CASSWGQGQYEQYF
TRBJ1-2	TRBV11-2	few	CASSLGGDGYTF
TRBJ1-4	TRBV5-1	-	CASSLSGPFGGNEKLFF
TRBJ2-5	TRBV5-1	-	CASSPGTGKETQYF
TRBJ1-5	TRBV6-8	few	CASTPNEVQGGQPQHF
TRBJ1-6	TRBV19	-	CASRAALTGGNSPLHF
TRBJ1-5	TRBV28	-	CASSPKGFSNQPQHF
TRBJ2-6	TRBV5-4	-	CASRRQGPGANVLTF
TRBJ1-3	TRBV15	-	CATSRAYQPESSGNTIYF
TRBJ2-2	TRBV2	-	CASRTRVGHTGELFF
TRBJ2-2	TRBV7-8	-	CASSLASPGQGETGELFF
TRBJ1-1	TRBV18	-	CASSPLTGNTEAFF
TRBJ1-3	TRBV28	-	CASTRTGEPSGNTIYF
TRBJ1-5	TRBV19	-	CASSIQGGVNQPQHF
TRBJ2-7	TRBV16	-	CASSSGRTGHYEQYF
TRBJ2-5	TRBV25-1	few	CASTQTGGAAYETQYF
TRBJ1-2	TRBV3-1/TRBV3-2	-	CASSPRQGYGYTF
TRBJ1-4	TRBV9	-	CASSVEGQGTGNEKLFF
TRBJ2-2	TRBV9	-	CASSVAGGIGELFF
TRBJ2-7	TRBV5-5	-	CASSRLAGGAINEQYF
TRBJ1-5	TRBV2	-	CASSEGWAVNQPQHF
TRBJ1-4	TRBV18	-	CASSSEDRGEEKLFF
TRBJ1-2	TRBV28	-	CASSLVGDRNYGYTF
TRBJ2-1	TRBV6-5	-	CASRTTAGTYNEQFF
TRBJ1-1	TRBV3-1/TRBV3-2	few	CASSPLNGRGWTEAFF
TRBJ1-1	TRBV23-1	-	CASSQFRSGMNTEAFF
TRBJ2-1	TRBV29-1	-	CSSPNPRRYNEQFF
TRBJ2-1	TRBV19	-	CASSISSGSHNEQFF
TRBJ1-3	TRBV13	-	CASSLGAGLGTRVGNTIYF
TRBJ2-3	TRBV2	-	CASSDLVRGGPGTDTQYF